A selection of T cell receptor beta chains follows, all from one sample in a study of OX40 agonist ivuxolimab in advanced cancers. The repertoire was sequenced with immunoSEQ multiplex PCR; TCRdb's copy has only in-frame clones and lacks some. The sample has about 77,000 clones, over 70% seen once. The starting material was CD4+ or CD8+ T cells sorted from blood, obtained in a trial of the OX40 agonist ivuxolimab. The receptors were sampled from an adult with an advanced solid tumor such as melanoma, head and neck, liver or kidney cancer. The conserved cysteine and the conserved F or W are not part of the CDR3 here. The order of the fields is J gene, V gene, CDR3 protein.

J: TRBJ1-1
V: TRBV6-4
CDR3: ASRQGGTGTEAF

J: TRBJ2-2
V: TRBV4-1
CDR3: ASSQAGTGYTGELF

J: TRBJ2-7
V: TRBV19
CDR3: ASRIHSGRDEQY

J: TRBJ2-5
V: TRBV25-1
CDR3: ASSTGETQY

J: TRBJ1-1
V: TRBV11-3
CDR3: ASNVSRRNTEAF

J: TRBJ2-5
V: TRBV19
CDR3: ASSIGTVYQETQY

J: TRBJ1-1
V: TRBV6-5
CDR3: ASSYRGHTEAF

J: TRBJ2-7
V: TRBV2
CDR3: ASSSKGTLYEQY

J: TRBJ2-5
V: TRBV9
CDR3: ASSGSTRRKETQY

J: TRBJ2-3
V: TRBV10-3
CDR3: AISEQGTDTQY

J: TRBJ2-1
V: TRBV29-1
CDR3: SVEPENEQF

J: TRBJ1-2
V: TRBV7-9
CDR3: ASSPSETNYGYT

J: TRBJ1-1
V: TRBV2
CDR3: ASSYGPGDTEAF

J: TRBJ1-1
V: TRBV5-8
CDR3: ASSHLDRNTEAF

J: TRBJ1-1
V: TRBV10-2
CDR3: ASSETTEAF

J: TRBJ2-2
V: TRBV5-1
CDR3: ASSLWTENTGELF

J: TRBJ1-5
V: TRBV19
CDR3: ASRGGRTLGVGNQPQH

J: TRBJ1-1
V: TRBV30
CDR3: AWTAQGDTEAF

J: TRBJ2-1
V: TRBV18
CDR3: ASSRSGGDNEQF

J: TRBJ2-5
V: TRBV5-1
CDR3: ASGPGLALFGETQY

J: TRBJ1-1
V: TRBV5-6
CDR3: ASSLDGGARGAF

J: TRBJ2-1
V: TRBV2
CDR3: ASSRMSSYNEQF

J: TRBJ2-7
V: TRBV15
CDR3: ATSRVTSSHEQY

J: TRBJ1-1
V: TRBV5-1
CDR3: ASSWGGRDTEAF

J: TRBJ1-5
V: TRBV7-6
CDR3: ASSLGENQPQH

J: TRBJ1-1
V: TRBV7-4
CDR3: ASSLSGRVNTEAF

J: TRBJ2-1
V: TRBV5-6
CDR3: ASSLGTSGRNEQF

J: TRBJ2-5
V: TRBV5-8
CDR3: ASRTDRGSQETQY

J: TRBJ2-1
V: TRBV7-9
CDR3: ASSPEGLGEQF

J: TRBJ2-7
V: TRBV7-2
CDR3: ASSLVGGTSTYEQY

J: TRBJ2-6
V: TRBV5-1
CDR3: ASSTGAGGTGANVLT

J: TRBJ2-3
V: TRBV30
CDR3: AWSVYGTTDTQY

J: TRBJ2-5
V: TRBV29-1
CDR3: SVEGRSGETQY

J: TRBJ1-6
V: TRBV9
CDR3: ASSVVGGYSPLH

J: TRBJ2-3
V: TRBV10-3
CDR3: AISVQGDDTQY

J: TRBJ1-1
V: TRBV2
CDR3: ASSDAVNTEAF

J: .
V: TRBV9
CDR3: ASSVGRDRGFDSPYEQY

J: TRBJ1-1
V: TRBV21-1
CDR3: ASSNSRQGAWRNTEAF

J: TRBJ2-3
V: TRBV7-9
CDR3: ASSRQGALDTQY

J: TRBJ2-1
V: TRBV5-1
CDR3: ASGRTSGGNEQF

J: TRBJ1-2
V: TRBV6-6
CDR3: ASRFRGLGGGGYT

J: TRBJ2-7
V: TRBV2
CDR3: ASSRTENYEQY

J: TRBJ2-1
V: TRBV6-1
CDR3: ASSGRTSGSWGLWGNEQF

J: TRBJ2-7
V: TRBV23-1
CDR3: ASRLGQKEGPEQY

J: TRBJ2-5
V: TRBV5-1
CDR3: ASSLLHRQTQY

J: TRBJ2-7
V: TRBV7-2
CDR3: ASSRGLALHEQY

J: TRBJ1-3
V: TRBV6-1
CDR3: ASTQALSGNTIY

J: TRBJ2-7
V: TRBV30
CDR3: AWSVGRTGDRYEQY

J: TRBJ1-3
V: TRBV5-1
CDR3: ASRGQSSGNTIY

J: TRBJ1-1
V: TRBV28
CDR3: ASSLELEGTEAF

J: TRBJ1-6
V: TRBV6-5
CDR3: ASSYGGAHYSPLH

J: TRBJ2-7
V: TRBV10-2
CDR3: ASIYGRGYEQY

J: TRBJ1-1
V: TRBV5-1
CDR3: ASSLAPRGHMNTEAF

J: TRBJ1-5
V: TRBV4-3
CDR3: ASSEENRRGQPQH

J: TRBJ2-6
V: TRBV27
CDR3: ASSLRTGGTSVMANVLT

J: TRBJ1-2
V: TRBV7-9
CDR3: ASSPGFGGPYGYT

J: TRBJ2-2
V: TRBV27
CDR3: ASTLLLSGGTPTGELF

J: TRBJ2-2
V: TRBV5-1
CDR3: ASLRNSANTGELF